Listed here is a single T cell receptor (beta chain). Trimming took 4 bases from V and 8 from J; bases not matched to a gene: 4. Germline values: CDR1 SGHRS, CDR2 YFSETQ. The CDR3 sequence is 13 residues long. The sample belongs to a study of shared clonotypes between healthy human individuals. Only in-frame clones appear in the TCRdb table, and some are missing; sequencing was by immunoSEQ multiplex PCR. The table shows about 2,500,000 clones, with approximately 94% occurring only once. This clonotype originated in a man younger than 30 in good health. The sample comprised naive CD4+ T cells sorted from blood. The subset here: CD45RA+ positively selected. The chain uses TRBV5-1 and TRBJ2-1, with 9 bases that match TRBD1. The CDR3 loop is CASSPRTGDEQFF. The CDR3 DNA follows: TGCGCCAGCAGCCCCCGGACAGGGGATGAGCAGTTCTTC.